This entry lists 20 T cell receptor beta chains sequenced from one sample in a study of post-analysis software for immune sequencing data. Study-wide points: Patients carried several TRBV segments more frequently than controls did, and TRBV5-6, TRBV5-1 and TRBV20-1 were among them.

These receptors have no known antigen. Unique-molecular-identifier-tagged TCR beta cDNA libraries were used. A single record per CDR3 protein comes from TCRdb applying MiXCR to the PCR reads. The sample holds 740,000 or so distinct CDR3 sequences, approximately 53% seen once. Material for sequencing was blood. The receptors derive from a girl aged 10 to 17 with multiple sclerosis.

The chain recombines TRBV5-1 with TRBJ2-1; 10 bases align to TRBD2. CDR1 and CDR2 from the germline V gene are SGHRS and YFSETQ. V lost 0 bases and J lost 2; bases outside the gene matches: 2. This CDR3 is 16 amino acids long. CDR3 sequence reads: CASSLVSGGAYNEQFF. For the CDR3, the DNA is TGCGCCAGCAGCTTGGTCAGCGGGGGGGCCTACAATGAGCAGTTCTTC.

CDR3 loop: CASSLARPDRAPYEQYF. The CDR3, as DNA: TGTGCCAGCAGCTTAGCTCGGCCGGACAGGGCTCCCTACGAGCAGTACTTC. This chain uses TRBV7-6 with TRBJ2-7, with 8 bases fitting TRBD1. Trimming removed 0 bases from V and 2 bases from J; junction bases left unmatched: 9. Germline V gives CDR1 SGHVS, CDR2 FNYEAQ. The length of the CDR3 is 17 residues.

The rearrangement joins TRBV7-2 to TRBJ1-4; D is perhaps TRBD1 (5 bases). Germline loops: CDR1 SGHTA, CDR2 FQGNSA. V gave up 4 bases and J gave up 2 bases, with 14 bases separating them. The length of the CDR3 is 16 residues. CDR3 DNA: TGTGCCAGCAGCTCAGGATGGGGGGTGACTAATGAAAAACTGTTTTTT. Its protein product is CASSSGWGVTNEKLFF. Supplemented by reference TRBV7-2 and TRBJ1-4, the full variable domain reads GAGVSQSPSNKVTEKGKDVELRCDPISGHTALYWYRQSLGQGLEFLIYFQGNSAPDKSGLPSDRFSAERTGGSVSTLTIQRTQQEDSAVYLCASSSGWGVTNEKLFFGSGTQLSVL.

In its sample, this clonotype was seen a few times. V usage is TRBV5-1 and J usage is TRBJ2-6; 8 bases map to TRBD1. V dropped 4 bases and J dropped 0; count of bases not matched to a gene: 6. The CDR3 spans 17 residues. Germline values: CDR1 SGHRS, CDR2 YFSETQ. CDR3 bases: TGCGCCAGCAGCCTAGACAGGGGTCCCTCTGGGGCCAACGTCCTGACTTTC. Protein product: CASSLDRGPSGANVLTF.

The gene calls are TRBV20-1 and TRBJ2-1; 7 bases agree with TRBD2. Germline CDR1 DFQATT, CDR2 SNEGSKA (reference sequence). J was trimmed by 2 bases and V by 0 bases; bases with no gene match: 4. The CDR3 is 15 residues long. Written as DNA, the CDR3 is TGCAGTGCTAGAGATAGGAGCGGGGCCTACAATGAGCAGTTCTTC. Its translation: CSARDRSGAYNEQFF.

As DNA, the CDR3 is TGTGCCAGCAGTTTATTGAAGGGATACGAGCAGTACTTC. The encoded protein is CASSLLKGYEQYF. V and J are TRBV27 and TRBJ2-7; unclear D gene. Trimming removed 1 base from V and 4 bases from J, with 8 bases in between. Germline CDR1 is MNHEY and CDR2 is SMNVEV (reference sequence). The CDR3 spans 13 residues.

This chain connects TRBV20-1 to TRBJ2-7; 7 positions agree with TRBD2. This CDR3 is 14 amino acids long. Unmatched junction bases numbered 5, after V lost 1 base and J lost 2 bases. The germline CDR1 and CDR2 sequences are DFQATT and SNEGSKA (reference sequence). Here the CDR3 DNA reads TGCAGTGCTAGAGGGCGGGGGACCCCCTACGAGCAGTACTTC. Amino acid sequence: CSARGRGTPYEQYF.

The chain joins TRBV20-1 to TRBJ2-7; D tentatively reads TRBD1 or TRBD2 (6 bases each). The V and J ends lost 0 bases and 2 bases respectively, with 20 bases between them. Germline lookup yields CDR1 DFQATT and CDR2 SNEGSKA (reference sequence). The CDR3 spans 17 residues. The DNA for the CDR3 is TGCAGTGCTAGAGATTTGGCCGGGGGCAGACGACCCTACGAGCAGTACTTC. The encoded protein is CSARDLAGGRRPYEQYF.

This clonotype was counted a few times. The gene calls are TRBV7-9 and TRBJ2-7; D ambiguous. The CDR3 spans 12 residues. V was pared by 5 bases and J by 3 bases, with 8 bases between. Per germline, CDR1 SEHNR and CDR2 FQNEAQ (reference sequence). CDR3 amino acids: CASSALIYEQYF. The CDR3 region has the DNA TGTGCCAGCAGCGCACTCATCTACGAGCAGTACTTC.

In this sample, this clonotype turned up a few times. The V call is TRBV10-3, the J call TRBJ2-7, with 9 bases lining up with TRBD2. Germline CDR1 and CDR2: ENHRY and SYGVKD. The CDR3 sequence is 12 residues long. V trimming: 9 bases; J trimming: 2 bases; junction bases outside the gene matches: 2. CDR3 protein: CAIAGGPYEQYF. Written as DNA, the CDR3 is TGTGCCATAGCGGGGGGACCCTACGAGCAGTACTTC.

This chain joins TRBV6-6 and TRBJ2-7; 9 nucleotides line up with TRBD2. Germline trimming cut 2 bases from V and 2 bases from J; bases unmatched to any gene: 7. The germline V gene encodes CDR1 MNHNY and CDR2 SVGAGI (reference sequence). This CDR3 is 16 amino acids long. For the CDR3, the DNA is TGTGCCAGCAGTTACGAAAGGGGACTAGCCCCCTACGAGCAGTACTTC. This translates into CASSYERGLAPYEQYF.

This clonotype came up a few times. The CDR3 DNA sequence: TGCGCCAGCAGCTTGGCACAGACGCTGATCTACAATGAGCAGTTCTTC. It is translated as CASSLAQTLIYNEQFF. The chain couples TRBV5-1 to TRBJ2-1, with D hard to call. V dropped 0 bases and J dropped 3 bases, with 13 bases sitting between them. The CDR3 runs to 16 residues. The germline V gene has CDR1 SGHRS and CDR2 YFSETQ.

The genes are TRBV12-3 or TRBV12-4 and TRBJ2-1; D might be TRBD1 (6 bases). This CDR3 region has 13 residues. V was cut by 4 bases and J by 6 bases, with 10 bases left in between. CDR3 in amino acids: CASSSTRGNEQFF. The CDR3, as DNA: TGTGCCAGCAGTTCCACCAGGGGCAATGAGCAGTTCTTC.

The rearrangement uses TRBV5-1 and TRBJ1-6, with D perhaps matching TRBD1 (5 bases). Trimming left V 3 bases short and J 10 bases short, with 23 bases between. The V gene's germline CDR1 is SGHRS and CDR2 YFSETQ. The CDR3 has 17 amino acids. CDR3 nucleotides: TGCGCCAGCAGCTCAAGGAGGGGAGACGCCTCCTACTCACCCCTCCACTTT. Protein: CASSSRRGDASYSPLHF.

The chain joins TRBV7-9 to TRBJ2-7, with TRBD1 matching 7 bases. From germline, CDR1 is SEHNR and CDR2 FQNEAQ (reference sequence). The CDR3 has 13 amino acids. The ends lost 8 bases at V and 5 bases at J; junction bases unmatched: 9. The CDR3 DNA follows: TGTGCCAGCGGACAGGAACGTTCAAACGAGCAGTACTTC. Its protein is CASGQERSNEQYF.

Written as DNA, the CDR3 is TGTGCCATCAGCCAACCGGGAGCTTTCTACAATGAGCAGTTCTTC. Its translation is CAISQPGAFYNEQFF. The chain combines TRBV10-3 with TRBJ2-1, with a weak D call TRBD2 (6 bases). Trimming left V 6 bases short and J 3 bases short, with 15 bases between. Germline CDR1 reads ENHRY; CDR2 reads SYGVKD. The CDR3 consists of 15 residues.

The chain links TRBV6-2 or TRBV6-3 to TRBJ1-2; D gene unclear. V lost 5 bases, J lost 8 bases, and 15 bases lay in between. Germline lookup yields CDR1 MNHEY and CDR2 SVGEGT. The CDR3 runs 13 residues. The CDR3 here is CASSRNPERGYTF. The CDR3 DNA reads as TGTGCCAGCAGTCGCAACCCGGAACGCGGCTACACCTTC.

The V call is TRBV5-6, the J call TRBJ2-7; D gene uncertain. The V end lost 4 bases, the J end lost 4 bases, and 30 bases lay between the germline ends. Germline assignment: CDR1 SGHDT and CDR2 YYEEEE. CDR3 length equals 19 residues. The CDR3 loop reads CASSLVRPGLRQALYEQYF. The DNA for the CDR3 is TGTGCCAGCAGCCTAGTGCGCCCAGGCCTCCGCCAGGCCCTTTACGAGCAGTACTTC. Complete variable domain (other parts from reference TRBV5-6 and TRBJ2-7): DAGVTQSPTHLIKTRGQQVTLRCSPKSGHDTVSWYQQALGQGPQFIFQYYEEEERQRGNFPDRFSGHQFPNYSSELNVNALLLGDSALYLCASSLVRPGLRQALYEQYFGPGTRLTVT.

The chain has TRBV5-1 and TRBJ2-7, with 9 bases fitting TRBD1. CDR3 length equals 15 residues. The V segment lost 0 bases and the J segment 6 bases; nucleotides outside the gene matches: 7. Per the germline V gene, CDR1 is SGHRS and CDR2 is YFSETQ. The CDR3, as DNA: TGCGCCAGCAGCTTGGACAGGGGGCGCAAGGGCGAGCAGTACTTC. Translation: CASSLDRGRKGEQYF.

J is TRBJ2-3 and V is TRBV6-5, with TRBD2 as a possible D gene (6 bases). The length of the CDR3 is 17 residues. CDR1 and CDR2 from the germline V gene are MNHEY and SVGAGI. V was cut by 0 bases and J by 2 bases, with 15 bases left in between. As DNA, the CDR3 is TGTGCCAGCAGTTACTCGATATACGGGAGTCCCACAGATACGCAGTATTTT. Translating it yields CASSYSIYGSPTDTQYF.